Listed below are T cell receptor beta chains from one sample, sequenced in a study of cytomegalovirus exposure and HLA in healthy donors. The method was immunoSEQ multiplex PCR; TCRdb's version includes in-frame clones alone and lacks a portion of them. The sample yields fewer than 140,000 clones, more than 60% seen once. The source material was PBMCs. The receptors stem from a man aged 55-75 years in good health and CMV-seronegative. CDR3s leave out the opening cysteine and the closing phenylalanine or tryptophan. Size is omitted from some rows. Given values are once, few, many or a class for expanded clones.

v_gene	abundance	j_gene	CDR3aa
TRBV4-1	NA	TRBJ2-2	ASSQAPGVTGELF
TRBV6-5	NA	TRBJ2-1	ASSYGTGTNEQF
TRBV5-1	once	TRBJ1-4	ASSLAGLTNEKLF
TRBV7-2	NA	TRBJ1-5	ASSFGTGGGGNQPQH
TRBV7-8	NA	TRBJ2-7	ASAGVWEQY
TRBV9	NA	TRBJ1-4	ASSAWNREVYEKLF
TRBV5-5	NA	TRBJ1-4	ATGHQNEKLF
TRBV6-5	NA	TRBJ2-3	ASSYHRGSGTDTQY
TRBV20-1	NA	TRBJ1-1	SAYRVIEAF
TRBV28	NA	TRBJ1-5	ASSFREPQH
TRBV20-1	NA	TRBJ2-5	SARVEETQY
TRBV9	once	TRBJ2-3	ASSVGAPVTDTQY
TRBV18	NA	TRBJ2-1	ASSPRGQGANEQF
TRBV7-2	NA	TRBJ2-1	ASSPRAGGAIYNEQF
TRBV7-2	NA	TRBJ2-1	ASRWGGYGYNEQF
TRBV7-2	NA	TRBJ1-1	ASSPWPTTNTEAF
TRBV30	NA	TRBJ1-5	AWADRADQPQH
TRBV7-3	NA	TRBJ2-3	ASSFGSTDTQY
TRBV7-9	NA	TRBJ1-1	ASSLPQGAGEAF
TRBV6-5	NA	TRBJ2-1	ASSFTPPGPNEQF
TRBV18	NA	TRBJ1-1	ASSPQWRAGTEAF
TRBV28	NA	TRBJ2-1	ASSFGGAIEQF
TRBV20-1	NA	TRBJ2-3	STKRADTQY
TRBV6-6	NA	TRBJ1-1	ASSYSDLKGDTEAF
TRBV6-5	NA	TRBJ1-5	ASSYSQTGVPQH
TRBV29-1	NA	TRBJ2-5	SVGREETQY
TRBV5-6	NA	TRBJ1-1	ASSWGRGTEAF
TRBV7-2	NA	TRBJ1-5	ASSLGGGQPQH